A selection of T cell receptor beta chains follows, all from one sample in a study of control samples from healthy donors and cancer patients. Clones were read by immunoSEQ multiplex PCR, and TCRdb kept only the in-frame ones, dropping some. The sample yields about 180,000 clones, roughly nine tenths seen once. The sample taken for sequencing was blood. These receptors came from a man aged 30 to 45 in good health. The CDR3 runs from the conserved cysteine through the conserved F or W. D genes are given only for firm matches. Clone size is shown for a subset of rows, as once, few, many or a class of expanded clone.

clone size,J gene,V gene,D gene,CDR3 DNA,CDR3 protein
.,TRBJ1-4,TRBV6-1,.,TGTGCCAGCAGTGACAGGTTTTTTGAAAAACTGTTTTTT,CASSDRFFEKLFF
.,TRBJ2-7,TRBV11-2,.,TGTGCCAGCAGCTTAGTGGGCAGGAAGGACGAGCAGTACTTC,CASSLVGRKDEQYF
.,TRBJ1-6,TRBV9,TRBD1,TGTGCCAGCAGCCCCGGGGACAGCCATAATTCACCCCTCCACTTT,CASSPGDSHNSPLHF
once,TRBJ1-1,TRBV5-1,TRBD1,TGCGCCAGCAGCACAGGACAGGGGTACACTGAAGCTTTCTTT,CASSTGQGYTEAFF
.,TRBJ1-4,TRBV5-4,.,TGTGCCAGCAGCTTGGGCAGCTCAACTAATGAAAAACTGTTTTTT,CASSLGSSTNEKLFF
.,TRBJ2-5,TRBV15,TRBD1,TGTGCCACCAGCAGCGGGACAGGGACGGAGACCCAGTACTTC,CATSSGTGTETQYF
.,TRBJ1-6,TRBV29-1,.,TGCAGCGTTGCGGAGAGGGCAGGCTATAATTCACCCCTCCACTTT,CSVAERAGYNSPLHF
.,TRBJ2-7,TRBV5-8,TRBD1,TGTGCCAGCAGCCGGGGACAGGGCTACGAGCAGTACTTC,CASSRGQGYEQYF
.,TRBJ2-5,TRBV4-1,.,TGCGCCAGCAGTCGGCGGTACCAAGAGACCCAGTACTTC,CASSRRYQETQYF
.,TRBJ1-2,TRBV5-1,.,TGCGCCAGCAGCTTGGATGCGGACTATGGCTACACCTTC,CASSLDADYGYTF
.,TRBJ2-1,TRBV7-8,TRBD2,TGTGCCAGCAGCTTGAGACTAGCGGCTAACAATGAGCAGTTCTTC,CASSLRLAANNEQFF
.,TRBJ1-3,TRBV7-2,TRBD1,TGTGCCAGCAGAACTCGACAGGGGGCTGGAAACACCATATATTTT,CASRTRQGAGNTIYF
.,TRBJ2-2,TRBV4-1,.,TGCGCCAGCAGCCAAGACGTCCGAGACTTATACGCCGGGGAGCTGTTTTTT,CASSQDVRDLYAGELFF
.,TRBJ1-1,TRBV15,TRBD1,TGTGCCACCAGCAGGACAGGGGGCCTTACGGACACTGAAGCTTTCTTT,CATSRTGGLTDTEAFF
.,TRBJ2-5,TRBV6-5,.,TGTGCCAGCACCCCCCGACTCGCGTACCAAGAGACCCAGTACTTC,CASTPRLAYQETQYF
.,TRBJ2-4,TRBV30,TRBD1,TGTGCCTGGAGCGTCATGACCGGGACAGGGAGATTTCTGGGCAAAAACATTCAGTACTTC,CAWSVMTGTGRFLGKNIQYF
.,TRBJ1-5,TRBV4-1,.,TGCGCCAGCAGCCAAAGTGAGGTTCTTCTGCAGCCCCAGCATTTT,CASSQSEVLLQPQHF
.,TRBJ1-2,TRBV6-2/TRBV6-3,.,TGTGCCAGCATCCCCCGCGGCAGAAATGCCTATGGCTACACCTTC,CASIPRGRNAYGYTF
.,TRBJ2-7,TRBV11-2,.,TGTGCCAGCAGCTCTCGATTCCCTATACAGGGATCCTACGAGCAGTACTTC,CASSSRFPIQGSYEQYF
.,TRBJ2-2,TRBV29-1,.,TGCAGCGTTGGCAGATACACCGGGGAGCTGTTTTTT,CSVGRYTGELFF
.,TRBJ1-1,TRBV7-9,.,TGTGCCAGCAGCCCTAGGACCCGGGACACCCAAGAAGCTTTCTTT,CASSPRTRDTQEAFF
once,TRBJ2-1,TRBV27,.,TGTGCCAGCAGTTTAAGGGCAGAAAATTACAATGAGCAGTTCTTC,CASSLRAENYNEQFF
.,TRBJ2-2,TRBV3-1/TRBV3-2,.,TGTGCCAGCAGCCAAGGGTCGGGGGTCCACACCGGGGAGCTGTTTTTT,CASSQGSGVHTGELFF
once,TRBJ2-5,TRBV11-2,.,TGTGCCAGCAGCGGCTCATACGCGGAGACCCAGTACTTC,CASSGSYAETQYF
.,TRBJ2-2,TRBV19,TRBD2,TGTGCCACCTCGATTCGGGGGGACACCGGGGAGCTGTTTTTT,CATSIRGDTGELFF
.,TRBJ2-1,TRBV5-4,.,TGTGCCAGCAGGAGTCCCTCCTACAATGAGCAGTTCTTC,CASRSPSYNEQFF
.,TRBJ1-3,TRBV6-5,.,TGTGCCAGCCTTGGCCCCTCGAGCTCTGGAAACACCATATATTTT,CASLGPSSSGNTIYF
.,TRBJ2-3,TRBV25-1,.,TGTGCCAGCAGTCGGAGACGGATGGTTGGTCCAGATACGCAGTATTTT,CASSRRRMVGPDTQYF
.,TRBJ1-1,TRBV19,TRBD1,TGTGCCAGTACCATGACAGGGGCGAGCACTGAAGCTTTCTTT,CASTMTGASTEAFF
few,TRBJ2-3,TRBV27,.,TGTGCCAGCAGAAATACGCAGTATTTT,CASRNTQYF
.,TRBJ2-7,TRBV11-3,.,TGTGCCAGCAGCCCCGGGATCGGCGAGCAGTACTTC,CASSPGIGEQYF
once,TRBJ1-1,TRBV12-5,.,TGTGCTAGTGGAAGTGGGACGGTCAGCACTGAAGCTTTCTTT,CASGSGTVSTEAFF
.,TRBJ1-4,TRBV11-2,.,TGTGCCAGCAGCTTCCTCAGGTCAACTAATGAAAAACTGTTTTTT,CASSFLRSTNEKLFF
.,TRBJ1-5,TRBV6-1,.,TGTGCCAGCAGTGAAATCAGGACCCCAAAACAGCCCCAGCATTTT,CASSEIRTPKQPQHF
.,TRBJ2-3,TRBV19,TRBD2,TGTGCCAGTAGTATGGCAGGAGGGTCAGCGGGAGGAATGAGAAATACGCAGTATTTT,CASSMAGGSAGGMRNTQYF
.,TRBJ2-2,TRBV9,.,TGTGCCAGCAGCGAGTCCGGGACACCCACCGGGGAGCTGTTTTTT,CASSESGTPTGELFF
.,TRBJ2-1,TRBV9,.,TGTGCCAGCAGTGTCAAGTCCGGCTCCTACAATGAGCAGTTCTTC,CASSVKSGSYNEQFF
.,TRBJ2-6,TRBV19,TRBD1,TGTGCCAGTGGGCCGCAGGGGGCGGCAGGGGCCAACGTCCTGACTTTC,CASGPQGAAGANVLTF
few,TRBJ1-2,TRBV18,.,TGTGCCAGCTCACAGACCTTCCGGTACTATGGCTACACCTTC,CASSQTFRYYGYTF
.,TRBJ1-4,TRBV18,.,TGTGCCAGCTCACAATCCCGACAGGAGAGAAATGAAAAACTGTTTTTT,CASSQSRQERNEKLFF